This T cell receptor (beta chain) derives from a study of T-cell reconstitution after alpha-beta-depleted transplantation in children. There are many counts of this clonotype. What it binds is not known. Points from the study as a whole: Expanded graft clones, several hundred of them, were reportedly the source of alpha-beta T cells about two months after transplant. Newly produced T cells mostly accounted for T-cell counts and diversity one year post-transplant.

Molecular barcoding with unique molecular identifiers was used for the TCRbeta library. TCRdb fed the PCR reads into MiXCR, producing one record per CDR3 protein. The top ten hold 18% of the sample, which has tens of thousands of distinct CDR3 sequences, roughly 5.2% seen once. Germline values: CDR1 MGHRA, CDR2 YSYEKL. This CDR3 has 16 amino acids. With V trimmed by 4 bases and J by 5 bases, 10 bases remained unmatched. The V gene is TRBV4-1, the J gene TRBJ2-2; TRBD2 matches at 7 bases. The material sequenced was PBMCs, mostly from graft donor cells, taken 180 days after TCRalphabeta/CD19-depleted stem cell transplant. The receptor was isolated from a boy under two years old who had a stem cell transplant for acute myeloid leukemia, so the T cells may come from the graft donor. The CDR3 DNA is TGCGCCAGCAGCCTCCGCGGGGGAGTCGGGACCGGGGAGCTGTTTTTT. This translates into CASSLRGGVGTGELFF.